This T cell receptor (beta chain) was sequenced in a study of sequential checkpoint blockade in melanoma. At the level of the study: Both treatment sequences were followed by maintenance nivolumab.

Profiling relied on immunoSEQ multiplex PCR, and the TCRdb table lists in-frame clones only, not all of them. This sample carries some 20,000 clones, approximately 58% of them seen once, and the ten largest clones take approximately 16%. Noted treatment: randomized to nivolumab then ipilimumab (arm A) or the reverse (arm B). PBMC sorting kept live CD3+CD8+ cells without CD19 or CD56. J gave up 0 bases and V 2 bases, and 2 bases lay outside the gene matches. The CDR3 has 15 amino acids. In germline, CDR1 is MNHNS, CDR2 SASEGT. This clone was recorded once. Here the sequenced sample was CD8+ T cells sorted from blood (inferred from file names), taken from a patient given nivolumab and ipilimumab in sequence. The receptor was derived from a human donor with melanoma. The V and J genes are TRBV6-1 and TRBJ2-3; 7 bases map to TRBD1. In DNA, the CDR3 is TGTGCCAGCAGTGAAACAGGGGCCAGCACAGATACGCAGTATTTT. It encodes CASSETGASTDTQYF.